The 19 T cell receptor beta chains below come from one sample, sequenced in a study of T cells after yellow fever vaccination (dated by TCRdb to the late 2010s). To prepare the library, 5' RACE was applied. For sequencing, an Illumina HiSeq 2500 was employed. Using fastp trimming at Q25 and MiXCR clonotype assembly, TCRdb reanalyzed the public sequencing data and kept in-frame beta chains. Rows merge per CDR3 protein into single entries with the most common DNA and genes. In all, the sample holds more than 350,000 distinct CDR3 sequences, and around a tenth of those were seen once. Less than 20% of the sample belongs to the ten largest clones. In the paper's terms, the treatment or condition label means: live attenuated yellow fever vaccine strain. This material consisted of PBMCs, taken on the day of the first yellow fever vaccination. These receptors came from a man aged 18 to 35 who received the YFV17D yellow fever vaccine.

This clonotype was seen at least ten times. This chain joins TRBV20-1 and TRBJ1-6, with D possibly being TRBD1 (5 bases). This CDR3 is built from 17 residues. V gave up 0 bases and J gave up 2 bases, with 14 bases separating them. Germline values: CDR1 DFQATT, CDR2 SNEGSKA (reference sequence). The CDR3 DNA sequence: TGCAGTGCTAGAGATCCAAGACACAGGACCTATAATTCACCCCTCCACTTT. Its translation: CSARDPRHRTYNSPLHF.

This clonotype was seen repeatedly, ten times or more. This chain connects TRBV5-1 to TRBJ2-5; 11 positions agree with TRBD2. V gave up 4 bases and J gave up 5 bases; unmatched junction bases: 10. Germline loops: CDR1 SGHRS, CDR2 YFSETQ. The CDR3 has 16 residues. DNA of the CDR3: TGCGCCAGCAGCCTCGGGACTAGCGGAGGGGTGGAGACCCAGTACTTC. Protein: CASSLGTSGGVETQYF.

This clonotype was detected ten times or more. The gene calls are TRBV19 and TRBJ1-1; 9 bases align to TRBD1. Per germline, CDR1 LNHDA and CDR2 SQIVND (reference sequence). V was pared by 6 bases and J by 1 base, with 6 bases of the junction left unmatched. The CDR3 sequence is 15 residues long. The CDR3 here is CASSRPDRGNTEAFF. CDR3 nucleotides: TGTGCCAGTAGCAGACCGGACAGGGGGAACACTGAAGCTTTCTTT.

This clonotype appeared a few times. The J gene is TRBJ1-3, the V gene TRBV7-2; D is uncertain. The V end was cut by 1 base, the J end by 4 bases, with 14 bases between. The CDR3 runs to 16 residues. The V gene's germline CDR1 is SGHTA and CDR2 FQGNSA. The CDR3 nucleotides are TGTGCCAGCAGCTTAGTGTCGGTTGGGGTGGGAAACACCATATATTTT. Translated, it gives CASSLVSVGVGNTIYF.

This clonotype was seen more than once but under ten times. The chain has TRBV27 and TRBJ2-2; D is ambiguous. The germline gives CDR1 MNHEY, CDR2 SMNVEV (reference sequence). The CDR3 covers 14 residues. Trimming took off 7 bases at V and 0 bases at J, with 9 bases between the two ends. In nucleotides, the CDR3 is TGTGCCAGCACATTTGGTGCGAACACCGGGGAGCTGTTTTTT. This gives the protein CASTFGANTGELFF.

The chain uses TRBV29-1 and TRBJ1-1; D perhaps matches TRBD1 (5 bases). Germline CDR1 and CDR2: SQVTM and ANQGSEA. V was pared by 2 bases and J by 1 base, with 11 bases between. This CDR3 is built from 14 residues. This chain's CDR3 is CSVESSGGNTEAFF. CDR3 coding DNA: TGCAGCGTTGAATCGTCTGGGGGGAACACTGAAGCTTTCTTT. Together with reference TRBV29-1 and TRBJ1-1, the CDR3 gives the full variable domain: SAVISQKPSRDICQRGTSLTIQCQVDSQVTMMFWYRQQPGQSLTLIATANQGSEATYESGFVIDKFPISRPNLTFSTLTVSNMSPEDSSIYLCSVESSGGNTEAFFGQGTRLTVV.

This clonotype was counted ten times or more. The junction differs from germline at one of its ends, possibly a read error. CDR3 in DNA: TGTGCCAGCAGCCTGGGGACAGGGGGATACGAGCAGTACTTC. Translation gives CASSLGTGGYEQYF. The chain combines TRBV5-1 with TRBJ2-7; TRBD1 matches at 11 bases. The germline V gene has CDR1 SGHRS and CDR2 YFSETQ. The CDR3 runs 14 residues. Supplemented by reference TRBV5-1 and TRBJ2-7, the full variable domain reads KAGVTQTPRYLIKTRGQQVTLSCSPISGHRSVSWYQQTPGQGLQFLFEYFSETQRNKGNFPGRFSGRQFSNSRSEMNVSTLELGDSALYLCASSLGTGGYEQYFGPGTRLTVT.

This clonotype was counted ten times or more. This chain joins TRBV4-3 and TRBJ2-1; TRBD2 matches 9 bases. CDR1 LGHNA and CDR2 YSLEER come from the germline V gene. Germline trimming cut 4 bases from V and 7 bases from J; bases unmatched to any gene: 2. CDR3 length: 13 residues. The CDR3 nucleotides read TGCGCCAGCAGCCGGGGACTAGCTAATGAGCAGTTCTTC. This encodes CASSRGLANEQFF.

V gene TRBV5-5 combines with J gene TRBJ1-2; TRBD1 agrees at 7 bases. Germline trimming cut 2 bases from V and 3 bases from J; bases unmatched to any gene: 7. There are 15 residues in the CDR3. CDR1 is SGHKS, CDR2 YYEKEE, per germline (reference sequence). The CDR3 coding sequence is TGTGCCAGCAGCTTACAGGGGAGGAAGGACTATGGCTACACCTTC. It encodes CASSLQGRKDYGYTF.

The V call is TRBV7-2, the J call TRBJ1-2, with TRBD1 matching 11 bases. The CDR3 consists of 16 residues. V trimming: 1 base; J trimming: 2 bases; junction bases outside the gene matches: 3. The V gene's germline CDR1 is SGHTA and CDR2 FQGNSA. In DNA, the CDR3 is TGTGCCAGCAGCTTAGGCGGGACAGGGGGAAACTATGGCTACACCTTC. This gives the protein CASSLGGTGGNYGYTF.

The chain joins TRBV10-2 to TRBJ2-7, with D perhaps being TRBD1 or TRBD2 (6 bases each). The CDR3 is made up of 15 amino acids. Germline lookup yields CDR1 WSHSY and CDR2 SAAADI. V lost 9 bases and J 5 bases, leaving 23 bases between the germline ends. Here the CDR3 reads CASLNPQAGGNEQYF. The CDR3 nucleotides are TGCGCCAGTTTAAATCCACAGGCCGGGGGCAACGAGCAGTACTTC.

This chain uses TRBV12-3 or TRBV12-4 with TRBJ2-3, with D possibly matching TRBD2 (6 bases). Trimming left V 0 bases short and J 6 bases short, with 16 bases between. The CDR3 runs 16 residues. CDR3 region: CASSLAPSAPDDTQYF. CDR3 coding DNA: TGTGCCAGCAGTTTAGCGCCTAGCGCCCCCGACGATACGCAGTATTTT.

This chain joins TRBV6-5 and TRBJ1-5; D gene ambiguous. Trimming pared 2 bases from V and 2 bases from J, leaving 4 bases between. CDR3 size: 13 residues. Germline V gives CDR1 MNHEY, CDR2 SVGAGI. This CDR3 reads CASSYKGNQPQHF. The CDR3 region has the DNA TGTGCCAGCAGTTACAAGGGCAATCAGCCCCAGCATTTT.

The chain uses TRBV20-1 and TRBJ2-1; 7 bases match TRBD2. This CDR3 has 16 residues. V dropped 0 bases and J dropped 5; count of bases not matched to a gene: 10. Germline assignment: CDR1 DFQATT and CDR2 SNEGSKA (reference sequence). The CDR3: CSARDDLGLADNEQFF. CDR3 nucleotides: TGCAGTGCTAGAGATGATCTCGGGCTAGCGGACAATGAGCAGTTCTTC.

The rearrangement uses TRBV10-3 and TRBJ2-3, with TRBD1 matching 12 bases. V shed 6 bases and J 1 base; nucleotides not matched to a gene: 8. Germline V gives CDR1 ENHRY, CDR2 SYGVKD. The CDR3 has 17 amino acids. CDR3 DNA sequence: TGTGCCATCAGAACGGGACAGGGGGCGCATGGCACAGATACGCAGTATTTT. Its translation is CAIRTGQGAHGTDTQYF.

On this clonotype itself: This may come from a read error, since a much larger clone is one base off. The chain carries TRBV16 and TRBJ2-1, with 7 bases identical to TRBD2. Germline V gene lookup returns CDR1 KGHSY and CDR2 FQNENV. CDR3 length: 14 amino acids. The CDR3 here is CAGSQLDQGGEQFF. CDR3 in DNA: TGTGCCGGCAGCCAATTGGATCAGGGAGGGGAGCAGTTCTTC.

The J gene is TRBJ2-2, the V gene TRBV4-3, with 10 bases identical to TRBD1. This CDR3 spans 17 amino acids. CDR1 and CDR2 from the germline V gene are LGHNA and YSLEER. Trimming removed 3 bases from V and 3 bases from J; junction bases left unmatched: 7. CDR3 loop: CASSQPDRGLDTGELFF. The DNA of the CDR3 is TGCGCCAGCAGCCAGCCCGACAGGGGGCTGGACACCGGGGAGCTGTTTTTT.

This rearrangement joins TRBV11-2 to TRBJ2-1; tentative D call: TRBD2 (6 bases). Trimming pared 1 base from V and 0 bases from J, leaving 16 bases between. The length of the CDR3 is 18 residues. Germline CDR1 and CDR2: SGHAT and FQNNGV. CDR3 in amino acids: CASSLVWGEDSSYNEQFF. The CDR3 DNA is TGTGCCAGCAGCTTAGTATGGGGGGAAGATAGCTCCTACAATGAGCAGTTCTTC. The whole variable domain, filled in from reference TRBV11-2 and TRBJ2-1, reads EAGVAQSPRYKIIEKRQSVAFWCNPISGHATLYWYQQILGQGPKLLIQFQNNGVVDDSQLPKDRFSAERLKGVDSTLKIQPAKLEDSAVYLCASSLVWGEDSSYNEQFFGPGTRLTVL.

This clonotype was seen just once. The V gene is TRBV28, the J gene TRBJ2-4, with TRBD2 identical over 12 bases. With V trimmed by 2 bases and J by 7 bases, 6 bases remained unmatched. Germline assignment: CDR1 MDHEN and CDR2 SYDVKM. The CDR3 has 16 amino acids. CDR3 nucleotides: TGTGCCAGCAGTTTACCGACCGGGACTAGCGGGAACATTCAGTACTTC. It translates to CASSLPTGTSGNIQYF.